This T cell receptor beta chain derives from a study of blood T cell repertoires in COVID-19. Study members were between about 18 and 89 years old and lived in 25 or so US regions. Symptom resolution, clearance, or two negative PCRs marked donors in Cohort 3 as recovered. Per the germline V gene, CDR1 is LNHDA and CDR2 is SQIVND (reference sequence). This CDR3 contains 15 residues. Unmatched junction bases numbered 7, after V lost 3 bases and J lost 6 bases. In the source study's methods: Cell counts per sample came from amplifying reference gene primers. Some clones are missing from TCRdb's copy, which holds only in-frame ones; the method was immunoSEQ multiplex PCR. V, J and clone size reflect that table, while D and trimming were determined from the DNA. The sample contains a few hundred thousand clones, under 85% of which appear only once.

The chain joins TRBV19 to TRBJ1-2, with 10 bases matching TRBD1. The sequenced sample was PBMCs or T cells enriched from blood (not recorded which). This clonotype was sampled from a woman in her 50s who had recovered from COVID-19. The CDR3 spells CASSIRTGGEHGYTF. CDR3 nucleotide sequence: TGTGCCAGTAGTATCCGGACAGGGGGGGAGCATGGCTACACCTTC.